These 4 T cell receptor beta chains were all obtained from the same sample, sequenced in a study of T cell clusters in autoimmune cytopenias. TRB was amplified by touch-down multiplex PCR, primer pools A and B combined. For each CDR3 protein, TCRdb gives one entry from its re-call of the multiplex PCR reads, without DNA. This sample carries about 7,100 distinct CDR3 sequences, with approximately 9.9% going to the ten biggest clones. Roughly 38,000 genome equivalents of blood DNA were amplified for TRB. These same data were also listed under a study on T cell repertoires in aging, cancer and after chemotherapy.

Sequencing was carried out using peripheral blood. The receptors originated from a human donor in good health.

Measured by frequency, this clonotype is medium-sized. This sequence joins TRBV12-3 or TRBV12-4 and TRBJ2-7; TCRdb outputs TRBD1, but without DNA this stays unchecked. This CDR3 is 13 amino acids long. Here the CDR3 reads CASRRDNSYEQYF.

The gene calls are TRBV27 and TRBJ1-4; TCRdb's D gene call, TRBD1, goes unchecked for lack of DNA. CDR1 and CDR2 from the germline V gene are MNHEY and SMNVEV (reference sequence). CDR3 size: 15 residues. The CDR3 sequence is CASGREGGQRIKLFF.

This clonotype is medium-sized by frequency. The rearrangement joins TRBV6-4 to TRBJ2-2; TCRdb's D call of TRBD1 is untestable without DNA. Germline V lookup: CDR1 MRHNA, CDR2 SNTAGT. This CDR3 is built from 14 residues. CDR3 amino acids: CASSRGGRTGELFF.

The chain employs TRBV12-3 or TRBV12-4 and TRBJ1-1; there is no DNA to check the TCRdb D call of TRBD1. The CDR3 consists of 14 residues. Here the CDR3 reads CASSSRDAAFEAFF.